This T cell receptor beta chain was captured in a study of regulatory T cells in long-lasting Graves disease. Arm-PCR of CDR3 regions and iRepertoire HTBI primers were the basis on which TCR beta libraries were built. MiXCR, applied by TCRdb to the multiplex PCR reads, yields one record per CDR3 protein. The repertoire holds 400,000 or so distinct CDR3 sequences, about a quarter seen once, with around 26% in the top ten. The table lists this clonotype with many counts. Indicated time point: persistent/refractory GD, antithyroid drugs over 5 years with positive TRAb. PBMCs provided the RNA from which the TCR library was made. The sequencing here drew on peripheral blood mononuclear cells (PBMCs), taken when the disease was refractory, from a patient treated with antithyroid drugs. The TCR was taken from a female donor with Graves disease.

The CDR3 region has the DNA TGTGCCACCTCCATAGTGGGGGCCGGGGAGCTGTTTTTT. Its translation: CATSIVGAGELFF. V and J are TRBV15 and TRBJ2-2; D might be TRBD1 or TRBD2, each matching 5 bases. This CDR3 region has 13 residues. Germline lookup yields CDR1 LNHNV and CDR2 YYDKDF (reference sequence). Trimming removed 8 bases from V and 6 bases from J, with 13 bases in between.